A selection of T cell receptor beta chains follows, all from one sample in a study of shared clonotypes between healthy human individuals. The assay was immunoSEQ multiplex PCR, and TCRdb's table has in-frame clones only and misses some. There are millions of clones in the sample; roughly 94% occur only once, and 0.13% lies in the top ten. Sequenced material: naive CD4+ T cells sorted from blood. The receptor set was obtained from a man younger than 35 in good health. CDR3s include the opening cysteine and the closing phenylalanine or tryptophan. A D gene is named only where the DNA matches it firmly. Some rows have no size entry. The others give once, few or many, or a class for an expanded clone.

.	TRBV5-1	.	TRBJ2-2	CASSLDPDGELFF	TGCGCCAGCAGCTTGGACCCTGACGGGGAGCTGTTTTTT
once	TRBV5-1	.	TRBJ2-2	CASSPTNGNTGELFF	TGCGCCAGCAGCCCCACCAACGGGAACACCGGGGAGCTGTTTTTT
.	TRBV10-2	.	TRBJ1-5	CASSGTRWGNQPQHF	TGCGCCAGCAGTGGGACAAGGTGGGGCAATCAGCCCCAGCATTTT
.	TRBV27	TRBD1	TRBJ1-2	CASSLWQGATGYTF	TGTGCCAGCAGTTTATGGCAGGGGGCGACTGGCTACACCTTC
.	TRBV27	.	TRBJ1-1	CASSLGSGGNTEAFF	TGTGCCAGCAGTTTAGGGAGCGGGGGGAACACTGAAGCTTTCTTT
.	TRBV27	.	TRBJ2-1	CASRAADSYNEQFF	TGTGCCAGCCGCGCGGCGGATTCCTACAATGAGCAGTTCTTC
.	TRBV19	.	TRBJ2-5	CASSPGAGVTQYF	TGTGCCAGTAGTCCAGGGGCCGGGGTGACCCAGTACTTC
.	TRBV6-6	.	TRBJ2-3	CASGDTSSDTQYF	TGTGCCAGCGGGGACACTTCGTCAGATACGCAGTATTTT
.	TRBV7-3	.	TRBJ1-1	CASSQTSDSRAFF	TGTGCCAGCAGCCAGACGTCGGACAGTAGAGCTTTCTTT
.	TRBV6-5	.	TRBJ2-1	CASSYTIQGREQFF	TGTGCCAGCAGTTACACCATTCAGGGGCGAGAGCAGTTCTTC
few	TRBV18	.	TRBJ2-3	CASSPKGDTQYF	TGTGCCAGCTCACCAAAGGGGGATACGCAGTATTTT
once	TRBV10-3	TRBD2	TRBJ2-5	CAINGGASSQETQYF	TGTGCCATCAACGGGGGGGCCAGCTCCCAAGAGACCCAGTACTTC
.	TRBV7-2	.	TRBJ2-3	CASSPAVAGTDTQYF	TGTGCCAGCAGCCCGGCCGTGGCAGGCACAGATACGCAGTATTTT
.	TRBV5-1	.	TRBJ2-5	CASSQGGAQETQYF	TGCGCCAGCAGCCAAGGCGGGGCGCAAGAGACCCAGTACTTC
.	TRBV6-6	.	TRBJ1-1	CASSSVLGNTEAFF	TGTGCCAGCAGTTCTGTTTTGGGGAACACTGAAGCTTTCTTT
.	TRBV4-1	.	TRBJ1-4	CASSHRTTNEKLFF	TGCGCCAGCAGCCATAGGACAACTAATGAAAAACTGTTTTTT
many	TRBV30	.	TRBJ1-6	CAWRKTELALSPLHF	TGTGCCTGGAGGAAAACAGAACTTGCCCTTTCACCCCTCCACTTT
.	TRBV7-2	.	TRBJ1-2	CASSPLYRANYGYTF	TGTGCCAGCAGCCCCCTTTACAGGGCTAACTATGGCTACACCTTC
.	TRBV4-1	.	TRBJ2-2	CASSRQPGDTGELFF	TGCGCCAGCAGCAGACAGCCTGGGGACACCGGGGAGCTGTTTTTT
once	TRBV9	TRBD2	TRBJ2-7	CASSPPRSSGKPWEQYF	TGTGCCAGCAGCCCCCCGCGTAGTAGCGGGAAACCGTGGGAGCAGTACTTC
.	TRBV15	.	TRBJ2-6	CATSRGDSLRSGANVLTF	TGTGCCACCAGCAGAGGAGACAGTCTACGCTCTGGGGCCAACGTCCTGACTTTC
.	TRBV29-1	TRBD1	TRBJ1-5	CSPQPGDRVVNQPQHF	TGCAGCCCACAACCTGGGGACAGGGTGGTAAATCAGCCCCAGCATTTT
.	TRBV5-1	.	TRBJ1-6	CASSLDSSSYNSPLHF	TGCGCCAGCAGCTTGGACAGTAGCTCCTATAATTCACCCCTCCACTTT
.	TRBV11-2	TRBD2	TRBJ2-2	CASSTRTSGTTGELFF	TGTGCCAGCAGCACCCGGACTAGCGGGACAACCGGGGAGCTGTTTTTT
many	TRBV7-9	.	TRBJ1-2	CASSRGEVTNYGYTF	TGTGCCAGCAGCCGCGGGGAGGTGACAAACTATGGCTACACCTTC
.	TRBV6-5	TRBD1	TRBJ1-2	CASSPATGVWYGYTF	TGTGCCAGCAGTCCCGCAACAGGGGTTTGGTATGGCTACACCTTC
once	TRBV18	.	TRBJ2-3	CASSPRGGYSTDTQYF	TGTGCCAGCTCACCCCGGGGAGGCTATAGCACAGATACGCAGTATTTT
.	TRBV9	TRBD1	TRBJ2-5	CASSVHDRVGETQYF	TGTGCCAGCAGCGTACATGACAGGGTGGGAGAGACCCAGTACTTC
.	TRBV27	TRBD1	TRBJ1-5	CASSLSAEGAPGQPQHF	TGTGCCAGCAGTTTATCGGCTGAGGGGGCTCCGGGTCAGCCCCAGCATTTT
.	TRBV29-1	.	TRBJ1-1	CSVSRPLNTEAFF	TGCAGTGTCTCCCGACCCCTGAACACTGAAGCTTTCTTT
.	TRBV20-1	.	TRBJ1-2	CTGDKSYGYTF	TGCACCGGGGACAAGAGCTATGGCTACACCTTC
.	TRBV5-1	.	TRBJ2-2	CASSPTEREELFF	TGCGCCAGCAGCCCGACAGAGCGTGAGGAGCTGTTTTTT
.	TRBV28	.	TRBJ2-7	CASSFPGQGRYEQYF	TGTGCCAGCAGTTTCCCCGGGCAGGGTCGGTACGAGCAGTACTTC
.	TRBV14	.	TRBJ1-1	CASSQVYNTEAFF	TGTGCCAGCAGCCAAGTTTACAACACTGAAGCTTTCTTT
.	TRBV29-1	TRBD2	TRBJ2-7	CSVDARGTSAGGIYEQYF	TGCAGCGTTGACGCGCGGGGGACTAGCGCCGGGGGAATCTACGAGCAGTACTTC
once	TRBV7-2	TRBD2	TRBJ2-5	CASSLGLAGGEETQYF	TGTGCCAGCAGCTTAGGGTTAGCGGGGGGCGAGGAGACCCAGTACTTC
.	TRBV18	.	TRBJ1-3	CASSQPGGSGNTIYF	TGTGCCAGCTCACAGCCCGGAGGCTCTGGAAACACCATATATTTT
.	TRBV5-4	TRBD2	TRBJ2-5	CASTSRTSGTIGGETQYF	TGTGCCAGCACCTCAAGGACTAGCGGGACCATCGGGGGAGAGACCCAGTACTTC
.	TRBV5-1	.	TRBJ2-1	CASSLTGEAYNEQFF	TGCGCCAGCAGCTTGACGGGAGAAGCCTACAATGAGCAGTTCTTC
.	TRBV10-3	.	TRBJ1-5	CAIGTAPSQPQHF	TGTGCCATCGGGACGGCCCCTAGTCAGCCCCAGCATTTT
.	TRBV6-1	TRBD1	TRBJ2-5	CASRSGQRQETQYF	TGTGCCAGCAGATCGGGACAGAGGCAAGAGACCCAGTACTTC
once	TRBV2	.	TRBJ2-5	CASSPLGETQYF	TGTGCCAGCAGTCCCCTCGGAGAGACCCAGTACTTC
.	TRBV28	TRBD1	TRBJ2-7	CASSFQLGTANF	TGTGCCAGCAGCTTCCAACTCGGGACAGCAAACTTC
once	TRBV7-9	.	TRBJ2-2	CASSLGSASTGELFF	TGTGCCAGCAGCTTAGGGTCGGCATCCACCGGGGAGCTGTTTTTT
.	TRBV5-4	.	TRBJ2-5	CASRGRREGETQYF	TGTGCCAGCAGGGGTCGGAGGGAAGGCGAGACCCAGTACTTC
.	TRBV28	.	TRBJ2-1	CATSPGASYNEQFF	TGTGCCACCAGTCCCGGGGCCTCCTACAATGAGCAGTTCTTC
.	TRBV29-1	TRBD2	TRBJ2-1	CSVAFSGRAAGDEQFF	TGCAGCGTTGCTTTTAGCGGGAGGGCCGCCGGGGATGAGCAGTTCTTC
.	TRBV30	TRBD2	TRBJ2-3	CAWSVGSGGEDTQYF	TGTGCCTGGAGTGTCGGTAGCGGGGGCGAAGATACGCAGTATTTT
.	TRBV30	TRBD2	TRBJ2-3	CAWSALWTSGGGDTQYF	TGTGCCTGGAGTGCGCTCTGGACTAGCGGTGGGGGAGATACGCAGTATTTT
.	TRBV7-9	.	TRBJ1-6	CASSLAWQPGGGNSPLHF	TGTGCCAGCAGCTTAGCGTGGCAGCCGGGGGGAGGAAATTCACCCCTCCACTTT
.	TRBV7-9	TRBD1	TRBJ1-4	CASSPPGTVNEKLFF	TGTGCCAGCAGCCCTCCCGGGACAGTTAATGAAAAACTGTTTTTT
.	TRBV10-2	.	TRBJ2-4	CATVDTAKNIQYF	TGCGCCACAGTGGACACTGCCAAAAACATTCAGTACTTC
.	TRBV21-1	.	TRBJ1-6	CASSRSRRECGSPLHF	TGTGCCAGCAGCAGAAGCAGACGGGAGTGTGGTTCACCCCTCCACTTT
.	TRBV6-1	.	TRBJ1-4	CASSELGGVLGKLFF	TGTGCCAGCAGTGAACTGGGGGGGGTGCTTGGAAAACTGTTTTTT
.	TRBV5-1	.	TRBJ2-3	CASSLLEGGTDTQYF	TGCGCCAGCAGCTTGTTGGAGGGTGGCACAGATACGCAGTATTTT
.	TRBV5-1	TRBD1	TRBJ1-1	CASRGQLNTEAFF	TGCGCCAGCAGGGGACAGTTGAACACTGAAGCTTTCTTT
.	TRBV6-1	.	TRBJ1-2	CASSDVLSDGYTF	TGTGCCAGCAGTGATGTACTGTCGGATGGCTACACCTTC
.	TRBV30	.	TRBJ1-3	CAWSVGFSGNTIYF	TGTGCCTGGAGTGTGGGGTTCTCTGGAAACACCATATATTTT